These T cell receptor beta chains were read from a single sample in a study of human T cells and chemical hapten exposure. TCRdb processed the RACE reads anew with MiXCR; each CDR3 protein has one entry. The sample shows about 89,000 distinct CDR3 sequences, 10% to 11% of them seen only once. This specimen was whole blood, taken in connection with sensitization to the hapten diphenylcyclopropenone (DPC). These receptors all come from a woman aged 60-75 years with alopecia areata. Some clones in this sample may be carry-over from other donors' samples. CDR3s include the opening cysteine and the closing phenylalanine or tryptophan. Fields, in order: D gene, clone size, J gene, CDR3 length, V gene, CDR3 DNA, CDR3 protein. D genes are given only for firm matches. Only part of the rows carry a size: once, few, many, or a class if the clone is expanded.

.	few	TRBJ2-3	16	TRBV6-1	TGTGCCAGCAGTGAACAGGCAGGGGGAGGGACAGATACGCAGTATTTT	CASSEQAGGGTDTQYF
.	many	TRBJ1-2	14	TRBV11-1	TGTGCCAGCACCGGAGGGGGGAAAGGATATGGCTACACCTTC	CASTGGGKGYGYTF
.	.	TRBJ2-7	14	TRBV11-2	TGTGCCAGCAGCTCTCCTCGACTGGTCTACGAGCAGTACTTC	CASSSPRLVYEQYF
.	many	TRBJ2-2	15	TRBV2	TGTGCCAGCACCCGGACCAGCTCGAACACCGGGGAGCTGTTTTTT	CASTRTSSNTGELFF
.	.	TRBJ1-5	13	TRBV30	TGTGCCGACTGGGGGGGAGGGAATCAGCCCCAGCATTTT	CADWGGGNQPQHF
.	.	TRBJ1-5	16	TRBV5-1	TGCGCCAGCAGCTTGGAACCGACGGCGGGGGGTCAGCCCCAGCATTTT	CASSLEPTAGGQPQHF
TRBD2	.	TRBJ2-1	15	TRBV6-4	TGTGCCAGCAGTGTCAGTAGCGGGGGGGCGGATGAGCAGTTCTTC	CASSVSSGGADEQFF
.	few	TRBJ2-3	14	TRBV5-1	TGCGCCAGCAGCCCGGATGGGGCACTTGATACGCAGTATTTT	CASSPDGALDTQYF
.	many	TRBJ1-1	14	TRBV18	TGTGCCAGCTCACCACCCAGGATGGCCACTGAAGCTTTCTTT	CASSPPRMATEAFF
TRBD1	many	TRBJ2-5	17	TRBV6-5	TGTGCCAGCAGTTACTCGACTTCCGGGACAGGCCTAGAGACCCAGTACTTC	CASSYSTSGTGLETQYF
.	many	TRBJ1-4	13	TRBV20-1	TGCAGTGCCGGAGGGGGTAGCGGTGAAAAACTGTTTTTT	CSAGGGSGEKLFF
TRBD1	few	TRBJ2-7	14	TRBV5-4	TGTGCCAGCCAGGGGGCGGTAAGCTCCTACGAGCAGTACTTC	CASQGAVSSYEQYF
.	many	TRBJ1-1	11	TRBV20-1	TGCAGTGCAAAGAGGAACACTGAAGCTTTCTTT	CSAKRNTEAFF
.	many	TRBJ1-3	14	TRBV29-1	TGCAGCGTTGTGAGTAGACACTCTGGAAACACCATATATTTT	CSVVSRHSGNTIYF
.	.	TRBJ2-3	13	TRBV20-1	TGCAGTGCTAGACCGGACTTCACAGATACGCAGTATTTT	CSARPDFTDTQYF
.	many	TRBJ2-7	13	TRBV5-6	TGTGCCAGCAGCTACCGGACCCTTTGGGAGCAGTACTTC	CASSYRTLWEQYF
TRBD1	.	TRBJ2-5	15	TRBV5-1	TGCGCCAGCAGCTTGTACAGGGGGCGGCCCGAGACCCAGTACTTC	CASSLYRGRPETQYF
TRBD1	many	TRBJ1-4	14	TRBV12-3/TRBV12-4	TGTGCCAGCAGGTCCGGGACAGGGCTGGAAAAACTGTTTTTT	CASRSGTGLEKLFF
.	many	TRBJ2-5	14	TRBV2	TGTGCCAGCAATCGGTGGGGTTTCAAAGAGACCCAGTACTTC	CASNRWGFKETQYF
.	many	TRBJ1-3	14	TRBV3-1	TGTGCCAGCAGCCAGAAACTCTCTGGAAACACCATATATTTT	CASSQKLSGNTIYF
TRBD1	many	TRBJ1-5	13	TRBV27	TGTGCCAGCAGTTTAGACAGGGATCAGCCCCAGCATTTT	CASSLDRDQPQHF
.	.	TRBJ2-1	12	TRBV25-1	TGTGCCAGCAGTGAATATTCGGGGAAGCAGTTCTTC	CASSEYSGKQFF
.	.	TRBJ2-2	15	TRBV5-1	TGCGCCAGCACCGTCGAGGGACCGAACACCGGGGAGCTGTTTTTT	CASTVEGPNTGELFF
.	many	TRBJ2-3	14	TRBV10-3	TGTGCCATCAGTGAAGTGTCTTCCACAGATACGCAGTATTTT	CAISEVSSTDTQYF
.	few	TRBJ2-2	13	TRBV7-2	TGTGCCAGCAGCTCCCGGGGGACCGATCTAGGGTTTTTT	CASSSRGTDLGFF
TRBD2	.	TRBJ2-3	16	TRBV3-1	TGTGCCAGCAGCCAAGATCTTAGCGGGGACACAGATACGCAGTATTTT	CASSQDLSGDTDTQYF
.	.	TRBJ2-3	14	TRBV11-1	TGTGCCAGCAGCCCGGAGAAACTAGCAGGGTCGCAGTATTTT	CASSPEKLAGSQYF
TRBD2	few	TRBJ2-3	19	TRBV10-3	TGTGCCATCAGTGAACCCGGGACTAGCGGGGGGCGGGACACAGATACGCAGTATTTT	CAISEPGTSGGRDTDTQYF
.	few	TRBJ1-6	12	TRBV30	TGTGCCTGGAGTGCCTATAATTCACCCCTCCACTTT	CAWSAYNSPLHF
TRBD1	.	TRBJ2-5	12	TRBV12-5	TGTGCTAGTGGCAGGGGGCCAGAGACCCAGTACTTC	CASGRGPETQYF
.	.	TRBJ1-1	13	TRBV7-2	TGTGCCAGCAGCTTAGAGTTCCGCGCCGAAGCTTTCTTT	CASSLEFRAEAFF
.	few	TRBJ1-6	18	TRBV12-3/TRBV12-4	TGTGCCAGCAGTTCATGGATGCTAGGAGGACAGTATAATTCACCCCTCCACTTT	CASSSWMLGGQYNSPLHF
TRBD1	few	TRBJ1-1	13	TRBV7-3	TGTGCCAGCAGAGCCGGGACAGCTGATGAAGCTTTCTTT	CASRAGTADEAFF
.	many	TRBJ2-1	10	TRBV29-1	TGCAGCGTTGACGGTGATGAGCAGTTCTTC	CSVDGDEQFF
.	many	TRBJ1-1	17	TRBV20-1	TGCAGTGCCATAAGGACCGGACAGAGGGGTAGGAACACTGAAGCTTTCTTT	CSAIRTGQRGRNTEAFF
TRBD1	.	TRBJ1-2	13	TRBV7-3	TGTGCCAGCAGCGCCAACAGGGGCGGTGGCTACACCTTC	CASSANRGGGYTF
.	many	TRBJ1-3	17	TRBV18	TGTGCCAGCTCACTTCTTGGACAGTTACGCTCTGGAAACACCATATATTTT	CASSLLGQLRSGNTIYF
TRBD2	many	TRBJ2-3	15	TRBV7-6	TGTGCCAGCAACCCGCTAGCGGTTAGCACAGATACGCAGTATTTT	CASNPLAVSTDTQYF
TRBD2	.	TRBJ2-7	16	TRBV3-1	TGTGCCAGCAGCCAAGATACTAGCGGGCTCTCCTACGAGCAGTACTTC	CASSQDTSGLSYEQYF
.	many	TRBJ2-2	13	TRBV12-5	TGTGCTAGTGGTTTGGGGAACACCGGGGAGCTGTTTTTT	CASGLGNTGELFF
.	.	TRBJ1-5	15	TRBV7-2	TGTGCCAGCAGCTGGGCTGCAGGGGGCAATCAGCCCCAGCATTTT	CASSWAAGGNQPQHF
.	.	TRBJ2-3	17	TRBV4-2	TGTGCCAGCAGCCAAGATGTTGCGGGGCGGGGCAAAGATACGCAGTATTTT	CASSQDVAGRGKDTQYF
TRBD2	.	TRBJ2-1	13	TRBV20-1	TGCGCCAGCGGGGGCCTATCCTACAATGAGCAGTTCTTC	CASGGLSYNEQFF
.	many	TRBJ1-2	14	TRBV2	TGTGCCAGCCTCCAGGGCAGGGATTGGTATGGCTACACCTTC	CASLQGRDWYGYTF
.	.	TRBJ2-3	14	TRBV5-4	TGTGCCAGCAGCTCAGGGGCTACCCAAGATACGCAGTATTTT	CASSSGATQDTQYF
.	few	TRBJ1-5	13	TRBV7-2	TGTGCCAGCAGCTCAACTTATGATCAGCCCCAGCATTTT	CASSSTYDQPQHF
.	few	TRBJ1-4	15	TRBV4-2	TGTGCCAGCAGCCGCCCCGGGGGGCATGGTGAAAAACTGTTTTTT	CASSRPGGHGEKLFF
.	.	TRBJ2-6	16	TRBV14	TGTGCCAGCACAAAATGGGGGGCCAATGGGGCCAACGTCCTGACTTTC	CASTKWGANGANVLTF
.	.	TRBJ1-6	16	TRBV20-1	TGCAGTGCCGGTGGGACAACTACCTCCTATAATTCACCCCTCCACTTT	CSAGGTTTSYNSPLHF